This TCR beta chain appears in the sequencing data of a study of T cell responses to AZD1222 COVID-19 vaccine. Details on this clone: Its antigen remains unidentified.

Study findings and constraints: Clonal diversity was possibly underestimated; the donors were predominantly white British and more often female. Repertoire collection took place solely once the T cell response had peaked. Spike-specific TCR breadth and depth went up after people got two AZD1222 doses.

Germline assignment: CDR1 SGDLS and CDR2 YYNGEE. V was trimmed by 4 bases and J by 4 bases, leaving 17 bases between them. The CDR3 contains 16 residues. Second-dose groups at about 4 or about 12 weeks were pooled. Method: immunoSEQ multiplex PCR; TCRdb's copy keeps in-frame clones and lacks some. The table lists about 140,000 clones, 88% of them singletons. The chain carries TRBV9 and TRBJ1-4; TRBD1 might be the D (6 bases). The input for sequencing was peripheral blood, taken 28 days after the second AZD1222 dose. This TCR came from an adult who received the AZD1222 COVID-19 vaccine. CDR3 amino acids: CASSSRGGGLNEKLFF. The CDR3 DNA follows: TGTGCCAGCAGCTCACGGGGTGGGGGCCTTAATGAAAAACTGTTTTTT. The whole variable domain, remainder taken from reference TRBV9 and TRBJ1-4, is DSGVTQTPKHLITATGQRVTLRCSPRSGDLSVYWYQQSLDQGLQFLIQYYNGEERAKGNILERFSAQQFPDLHSELNLSSLELGDSALYFCASSSRGGGLNEKLFFGSGTQLSVL.